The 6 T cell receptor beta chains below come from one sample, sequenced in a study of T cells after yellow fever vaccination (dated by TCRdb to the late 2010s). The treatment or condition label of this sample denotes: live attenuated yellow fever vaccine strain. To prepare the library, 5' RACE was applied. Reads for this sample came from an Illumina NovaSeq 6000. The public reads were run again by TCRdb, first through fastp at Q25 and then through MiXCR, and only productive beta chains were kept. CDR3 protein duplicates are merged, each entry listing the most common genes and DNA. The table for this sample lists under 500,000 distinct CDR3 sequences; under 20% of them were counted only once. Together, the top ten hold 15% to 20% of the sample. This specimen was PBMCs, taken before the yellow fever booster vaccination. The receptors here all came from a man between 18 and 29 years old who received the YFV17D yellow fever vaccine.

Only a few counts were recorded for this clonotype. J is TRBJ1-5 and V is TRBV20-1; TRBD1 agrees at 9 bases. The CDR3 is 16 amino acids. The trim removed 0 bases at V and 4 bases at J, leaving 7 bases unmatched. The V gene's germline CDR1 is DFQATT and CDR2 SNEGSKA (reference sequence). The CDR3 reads CSARDLGTGTNQPQHF. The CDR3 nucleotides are TGCAGTGCTAGAGACCTCGGGACAGGGACAAATCAGCCCCAGCATTTT.

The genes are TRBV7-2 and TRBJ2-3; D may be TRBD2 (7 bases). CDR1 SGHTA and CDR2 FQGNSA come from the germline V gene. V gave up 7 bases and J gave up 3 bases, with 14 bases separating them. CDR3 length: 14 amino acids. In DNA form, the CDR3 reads TGTGCCAGCAAAACGGGGGGCTCGACAGATACGCAGTATTTT. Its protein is CASKTGGSTDTQYF.

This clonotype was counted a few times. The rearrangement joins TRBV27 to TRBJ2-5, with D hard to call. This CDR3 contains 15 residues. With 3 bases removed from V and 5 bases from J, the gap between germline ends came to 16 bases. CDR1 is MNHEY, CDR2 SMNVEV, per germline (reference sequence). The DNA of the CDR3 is TGTGCCAGCAGTTTGATGGCATACCCTTTGGAGACCCAGTACTTC. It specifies CASSLMAYPLETQYF.

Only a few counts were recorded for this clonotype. DNA for the CDR3: TGCAGTGCTAGAGGGGGGACGAGAGAAGCTTTCTTT. Protein: CSARGGTREAFF. This rearrangement joins TRBV20-1 to TRBJ1-1, with D perhaps TRBD1 (5 bases). The germline V gene has CDR1 DFQATT and CDR2 SNEGSKA (reference sequence). The CDR3 has 12 amino acids. V lost 1 base and J lost 8, with 11 bases in between.

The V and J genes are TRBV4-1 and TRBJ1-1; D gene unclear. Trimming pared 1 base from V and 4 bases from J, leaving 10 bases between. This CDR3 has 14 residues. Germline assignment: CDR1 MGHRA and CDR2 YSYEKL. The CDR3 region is CASSQGAAGTEAFF. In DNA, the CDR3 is TGCGCCAGCAGCCAAGGGGCGGCGGGCACTGAAGCTTTCTTT.

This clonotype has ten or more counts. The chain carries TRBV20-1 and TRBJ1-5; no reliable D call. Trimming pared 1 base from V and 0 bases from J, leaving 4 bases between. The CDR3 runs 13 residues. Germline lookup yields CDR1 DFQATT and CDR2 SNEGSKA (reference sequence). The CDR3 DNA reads TGCAGTGCTAGAGGACATAGCAATCAGCCCCAGCATTTT. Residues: CSARGHSNQPQHF.